This T cell receptor (beta chain) was identified during a study of blood T cell repertoires in COVID-19. Study context: The United States, Italy and Spain provided the acute and convalescent COVID-19 samples.

Source study methods: Amplified reference gene primers provided the basis for estimating nucleated cell counts. The assay was immunoSEQ multiplex PCR, and TCRdb's table has in-frame clones only and misses some. The V and J calls and the clone size are those of that table, but D and trimming were determined from the DNA. The profile shows around 31,000 clones, approximately 91% of them singletons. Seattle's enrolled individuals joined amid active infection and were then monitored longitudinally. The CDR3 totals 11 residues. Germline assignment: CDR1 MGHDK and CDR2 SYGVNS. Trimming removed 7 bases at V and 13 bases at J, with 13 bases between.

The sequence came from a man in his 60s with COVID-19, enrolled during active disease. The material sequenced was peripheral blood. The rearrangement links TRBV25-1 to TRBJ1-4; D possibly corresponds to TRBD1 (6 bases). The CDR3: CASMVGHALFF. The CDR3, as DNA: TGTGCCAGCATGGTGGGACACGCACTGTTTTTT.